In this sample, the clone carrying this TCR beta chain turned up many times. Time point meaning: sample taken at primary tumor resection. Samples came from roughly 70 TRACERx patients with untreated early-stage lung cancer. Sequencing was performed on whole RNA extracted from tumor and nontumor lung tissue, or from frozen PBMC, and the material was left unsorted. CDR1 SQVTM and CDR2 ANQGSEA come from the germline V gene. The CDR3 has 13 amino acids. Every TCR cDNA molecule carried a tag that served as a unique molecular identifier. TCRdb ran MiXCR on the 5' RACE reads and lists one entry per CDR3 protein. The sample has 75,000 or so distinct CDR3 sequences, approximately 8.1% seen once. The data were obtained in a study of spatial heterogeneity in lung cancer. Whole-study context: Among detected sequences, beta-chain ones consistently exceeded alpha-chain ones in number.

The chain carries TRBV29-1 and TRBJ2-7, with TRBD1 identical over 9 bases. This TCR was recovered from a male donor with early-stage non-small cell lung cancer. The sequenced sample was PBMCs, obtained at surgery. Here the CDR3 reads CTPGRDRDDEQYF. The CDR3 region has the DNA TGCACCCCTGGGCGGGACAGGGACGACGAGCAGTACTTC.